This T cell receptor beta chain was sequenced for a study of response to subunit inactivated influenza vaccine. Germline V gene sequence: CDR1 ENHRY, CDR2 SYGVKD. This CDR3 comprises 14 residues. The germline V and J ends were trimmed by 0 bases and 5 bases, with 11 bases remaining between them. This clonotype was recorded many times. Its antigen remains unknown. Each CDR3 protein is one row after TCRdb ran MiXCR on the RT-PCR reads. The table shows 600,000 to 700,000 distinct CDR3 sequences, with approximately 14% occurring only once. Notes on the study in general: After each seasonal influenza vaccination, few new T cells are recruited, the authors suggested.

The sequences come from PBMCs from blood, collected around two weeks before vaccination. This chain uses TRBV10-3 with TRBJ2-7, with a tentative D call TRBD1 (6 bases). The TCR originated in a man aged 50-60 years who received an inactivated influenza vaccine. This CDR3 reads CAISESQGRNEQYF. In DNA form, the CDR3 reads TGTGCCATCAGTGAGTCACAGGGACGGAACGAGCAGTACTTC.